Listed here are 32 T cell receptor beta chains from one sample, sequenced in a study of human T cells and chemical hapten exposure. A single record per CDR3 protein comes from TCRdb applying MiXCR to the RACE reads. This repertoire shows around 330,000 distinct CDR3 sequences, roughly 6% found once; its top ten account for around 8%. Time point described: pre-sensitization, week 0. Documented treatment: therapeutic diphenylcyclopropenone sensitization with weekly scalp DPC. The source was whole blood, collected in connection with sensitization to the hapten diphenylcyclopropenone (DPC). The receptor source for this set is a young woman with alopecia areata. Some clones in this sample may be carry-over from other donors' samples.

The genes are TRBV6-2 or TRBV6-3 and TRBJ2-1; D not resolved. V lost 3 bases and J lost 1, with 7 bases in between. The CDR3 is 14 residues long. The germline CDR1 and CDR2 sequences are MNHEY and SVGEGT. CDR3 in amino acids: CASSYGSSYNEQFF. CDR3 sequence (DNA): TGTGCCAGCAGTTATGGGTCGTCCTACAATGAGCAGTTCTTC.

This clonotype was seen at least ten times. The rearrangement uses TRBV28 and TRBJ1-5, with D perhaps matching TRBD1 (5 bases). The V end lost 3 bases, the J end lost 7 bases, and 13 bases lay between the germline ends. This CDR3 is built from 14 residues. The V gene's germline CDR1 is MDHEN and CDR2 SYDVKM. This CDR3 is CASSFMGLEQPQHF. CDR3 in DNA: TGTGCCAGCAGTTTTATGGGGCTGGAGCAGCCCCAGCATTTT.

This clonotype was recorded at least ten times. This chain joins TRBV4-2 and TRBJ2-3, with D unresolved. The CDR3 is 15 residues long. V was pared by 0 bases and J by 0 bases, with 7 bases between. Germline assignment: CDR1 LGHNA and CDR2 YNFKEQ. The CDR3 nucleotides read TGTGCCAGCAGCCAAGACGGAACTAGCACAGATACGCAGTATTTT. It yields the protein CASSQDGTSTDTQYF.

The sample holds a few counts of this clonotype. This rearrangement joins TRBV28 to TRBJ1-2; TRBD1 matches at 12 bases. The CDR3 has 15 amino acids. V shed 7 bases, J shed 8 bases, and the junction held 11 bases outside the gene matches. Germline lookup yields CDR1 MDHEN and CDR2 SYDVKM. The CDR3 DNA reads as TGTGCCAGCAACCGGCCGGGACAGGGGGCCTACGGCTACACCTTC. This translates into CASNRPGQGAYGYTF.

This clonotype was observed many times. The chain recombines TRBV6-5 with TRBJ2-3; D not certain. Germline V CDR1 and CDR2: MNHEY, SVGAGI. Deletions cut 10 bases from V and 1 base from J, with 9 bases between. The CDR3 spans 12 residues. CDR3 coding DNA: TGTGCCACAGGCCGGGGCACAGATACGCAGTATTTT. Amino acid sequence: CATGRGTDTQYF.

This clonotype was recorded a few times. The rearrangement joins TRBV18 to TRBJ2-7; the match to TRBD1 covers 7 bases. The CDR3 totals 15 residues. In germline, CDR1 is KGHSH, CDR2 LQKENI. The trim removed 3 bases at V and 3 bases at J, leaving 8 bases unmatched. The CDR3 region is CASSPRQGLSYEQYF. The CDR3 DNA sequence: TGTGCCAGCTCACCCCGACAGGGTCTAAGCTACGAGCAGTACTTC.

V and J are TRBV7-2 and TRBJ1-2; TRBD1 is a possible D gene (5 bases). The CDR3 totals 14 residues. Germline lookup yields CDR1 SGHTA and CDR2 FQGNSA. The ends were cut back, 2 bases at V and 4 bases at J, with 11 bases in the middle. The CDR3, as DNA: TGTGCCAGCAGCTTACAGGGTCCTAGCTATGGCTACACCTTC. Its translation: CASSLQGPSYGYTF.

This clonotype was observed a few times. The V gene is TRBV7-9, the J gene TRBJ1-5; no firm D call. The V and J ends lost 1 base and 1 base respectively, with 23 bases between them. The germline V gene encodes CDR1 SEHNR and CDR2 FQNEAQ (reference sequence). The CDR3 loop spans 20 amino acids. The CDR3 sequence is CASSLDHGQALKGSNQPQHF. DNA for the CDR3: TGTGCCAGCAGCTTAGATCATGGCCAAGCCCTCAAAGGAAGCAATCAGCCCCAGCATTTT.

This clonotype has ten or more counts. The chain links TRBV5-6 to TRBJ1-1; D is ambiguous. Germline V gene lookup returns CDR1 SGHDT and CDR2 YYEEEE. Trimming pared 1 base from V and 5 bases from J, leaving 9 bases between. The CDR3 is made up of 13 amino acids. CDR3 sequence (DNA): TGTGCCAGCAGCTTGCGGCACGGGACTGAAGCTTTCTTT. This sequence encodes CASSLRHGTEAFF.

This chain's CDR3 is CASSTGVGAAPYGYTF. CDR3 coding DNA: TGTGCCAGCAGCACCGGTGTCGGGGCCGCTCCATATGGCTACACCTTC. The chain carries TRBV7-3 and TRBJ1-2, with D possibly matching TRBD1 (5 bases). From germline, CDR1 is SGHTA and CDR2 FQGTGA. Trimming stripped 5 bases from V and 5 bases from J, with 21 bases between. CDR3 size: 16 residues.

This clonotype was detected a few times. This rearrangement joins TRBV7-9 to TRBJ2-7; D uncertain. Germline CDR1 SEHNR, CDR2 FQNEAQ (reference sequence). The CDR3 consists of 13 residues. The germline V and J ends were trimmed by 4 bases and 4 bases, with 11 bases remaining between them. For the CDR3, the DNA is TGTGCCAGCAGCTCCGACCCTCGGTACGAGCAGTACTTC. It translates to CASSSDPRYEQYF.

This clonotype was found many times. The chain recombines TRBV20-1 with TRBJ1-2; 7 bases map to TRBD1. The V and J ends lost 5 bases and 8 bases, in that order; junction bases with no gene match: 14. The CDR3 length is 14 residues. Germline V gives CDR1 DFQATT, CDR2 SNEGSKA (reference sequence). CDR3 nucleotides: TGCAGTGCTCCCCGTTACGACAGGGTGGGGGGCTACACCTTC. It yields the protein CSAPRYDRVGGYTF.

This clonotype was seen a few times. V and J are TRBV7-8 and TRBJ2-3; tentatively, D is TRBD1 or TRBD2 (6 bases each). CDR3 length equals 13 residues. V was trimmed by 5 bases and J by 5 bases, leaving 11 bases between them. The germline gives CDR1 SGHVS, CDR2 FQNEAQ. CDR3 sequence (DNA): TGTGCCAGCAGCCGGGGGCGCCAAGATACGCAGTATTTT. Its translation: CASSRGRQDTQYF. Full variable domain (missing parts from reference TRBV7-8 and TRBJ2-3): GAGVSQSPRYKVAKRGQDVALRCDPISGHVSLFWYQQALGQGPEFLTYFQNEAQLDKSGLPSDRFFAERPEGSVSTLKIQRTQQEDSAVYLCASSRGRQDTQYFGPGTRLTVL.

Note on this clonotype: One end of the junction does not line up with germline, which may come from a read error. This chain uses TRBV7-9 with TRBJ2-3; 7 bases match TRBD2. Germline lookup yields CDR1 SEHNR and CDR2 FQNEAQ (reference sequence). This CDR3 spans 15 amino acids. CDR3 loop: CACSPTSTRTDTQYF. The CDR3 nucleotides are TGTGCCTGCAGCCCGACTAGCACACGCACAGATACGCAGTATTTT.

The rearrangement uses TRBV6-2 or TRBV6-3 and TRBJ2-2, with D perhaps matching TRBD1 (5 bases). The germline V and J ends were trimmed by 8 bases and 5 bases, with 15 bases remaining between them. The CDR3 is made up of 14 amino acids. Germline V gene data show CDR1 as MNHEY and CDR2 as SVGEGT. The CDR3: CASRFTDSTGELFF. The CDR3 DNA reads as TGTGCCAGCCGCTTTACCGACAGTACCGGGGAGCTGTTTTTT.

CDR3 loop: CASSSDRVQAGGAFF. CDR3 DNA: TGTGCCAGCAGCTCGGACAGGGTCCAAGCCGGGGGAGCTTTCTTT. The chain couples TRBV11-1 to TRBJ1-1; 8 bases map to TRBD1. With 4 bases clipped from V and 10 bases from J, the junction kept 14 bases outside the gene matches. Looked up from germline, CDR1 is SGHAT and CDR2 is FQDESV (reference sequence). This CDR3 spans 15 amino acids.

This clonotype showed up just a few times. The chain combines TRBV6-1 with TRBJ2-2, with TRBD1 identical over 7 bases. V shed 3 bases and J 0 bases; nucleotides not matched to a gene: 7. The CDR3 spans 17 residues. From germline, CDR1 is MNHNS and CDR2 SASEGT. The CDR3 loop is CASSDPLQGSNTGELFF. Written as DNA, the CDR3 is TGTGCCAGCAGTGATCCCCTACAGGGGTCGAACACCGGGGAGCTGTTTTTT.

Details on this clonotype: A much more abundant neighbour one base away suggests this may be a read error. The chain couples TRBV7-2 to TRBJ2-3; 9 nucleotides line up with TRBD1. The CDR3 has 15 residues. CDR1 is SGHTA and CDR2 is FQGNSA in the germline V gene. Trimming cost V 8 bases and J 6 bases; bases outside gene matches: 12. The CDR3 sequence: CASGSGDREADTQYF. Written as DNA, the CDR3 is TGTGCCAGCGGCTCCGGGGACAGGGAGGCGGATACGCAGTATTTT. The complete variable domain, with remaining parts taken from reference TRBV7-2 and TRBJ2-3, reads GAGVSQSPSNKVTEKGKDVELRCDPISGHTALYWYRQSLGQGLEFLIYFQGNSAPDKSGLPSDRFSAERTGGSVSTLTIQRTQQEDSAVYLCASGSGDREADTQYFGPGTRLTVL.

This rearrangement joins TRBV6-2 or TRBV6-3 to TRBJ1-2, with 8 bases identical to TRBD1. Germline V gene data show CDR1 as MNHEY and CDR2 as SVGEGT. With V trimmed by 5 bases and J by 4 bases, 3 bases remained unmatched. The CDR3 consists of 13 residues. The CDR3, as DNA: TGTGCCAGCAGTAATACAGGGGGCTATGGCTACACCTTC. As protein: CASSNTGGYGYTF.

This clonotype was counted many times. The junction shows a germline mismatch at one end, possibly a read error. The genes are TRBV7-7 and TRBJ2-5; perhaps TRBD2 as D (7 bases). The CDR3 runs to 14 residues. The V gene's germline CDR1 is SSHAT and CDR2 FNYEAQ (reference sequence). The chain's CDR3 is CASSFGGPQETQYF. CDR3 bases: TGTGCTAGCAGCTTCGGGGGGCCTCAAGAGACCCAGTACTTC.

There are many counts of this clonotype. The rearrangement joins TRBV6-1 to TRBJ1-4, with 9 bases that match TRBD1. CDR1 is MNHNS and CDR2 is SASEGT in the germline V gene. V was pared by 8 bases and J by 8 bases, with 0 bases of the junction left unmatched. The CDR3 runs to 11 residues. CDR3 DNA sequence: TGTGCCAGCGGGACAGGGGAAAAACTGTTTTTT. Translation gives CASGTGEKLFF.

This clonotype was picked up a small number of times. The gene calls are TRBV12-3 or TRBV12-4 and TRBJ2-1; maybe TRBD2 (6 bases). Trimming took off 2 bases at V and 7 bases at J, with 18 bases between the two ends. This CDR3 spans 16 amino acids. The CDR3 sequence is CASSLIAASDRNEQFF. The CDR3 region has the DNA TGTGCCAGCAGTTTAATTGCGGCTAGCGATCGAAATGAGCAGTTCTTC.

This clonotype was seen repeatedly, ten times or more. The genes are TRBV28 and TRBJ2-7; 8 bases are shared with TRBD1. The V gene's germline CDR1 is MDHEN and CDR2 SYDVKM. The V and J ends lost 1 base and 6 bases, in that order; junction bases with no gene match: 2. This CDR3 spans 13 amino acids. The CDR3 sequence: CASSLSTGGEQYF. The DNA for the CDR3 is TGTGCCAGCAGTTTATCAACAGGGGGCGAGCAGTACTTC.

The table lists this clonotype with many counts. In nucleotides, the CDR3 is TGTGCCAGCAGCCAATGGGAAAACCAGAGCTACACCTTC. Translation: CASSQWENQSYTF. This chain connects TRBV16 to TRBJ1-2; D is unresolved. The CDR3 is made up of 13 amino acids. Germline CDR1 and CDR2: KGHSY and FQNENV. The V end was cut by 1 base, the J end by 9 bases, with 12 bases between. Combining the CDR3 with reference TRBV16 and TRBJ1-2 gives the whole variable domain GEEVAQTPKHLVRGEGQKAKLYCAPIKGHSYVFWYQQVLKNEFKFLISFQNENVFDETGMPKERFSAKCLPNSPCSLEIQATKLEDSAVYFCASSQWENQSYTFGSGTRLTVV.

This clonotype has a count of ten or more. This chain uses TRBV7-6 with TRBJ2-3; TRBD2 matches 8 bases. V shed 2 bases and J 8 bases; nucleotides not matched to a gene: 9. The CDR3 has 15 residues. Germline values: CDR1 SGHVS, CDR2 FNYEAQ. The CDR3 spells CASSLRGGVSGTQYF. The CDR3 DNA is TGTGCCAGCAGCTTACGGGGGGGCGTCTCGGGTACGCAGTATTTT.

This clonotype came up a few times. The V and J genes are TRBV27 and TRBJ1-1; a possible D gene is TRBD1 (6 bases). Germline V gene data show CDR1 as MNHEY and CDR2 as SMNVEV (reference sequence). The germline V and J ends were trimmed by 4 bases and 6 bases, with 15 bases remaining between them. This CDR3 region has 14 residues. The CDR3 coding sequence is TGTGCCAGCAGTTCGTTACAGGGACCCTCTGAAGCTTTCTTT. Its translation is CASSSLQGPSEAFF.

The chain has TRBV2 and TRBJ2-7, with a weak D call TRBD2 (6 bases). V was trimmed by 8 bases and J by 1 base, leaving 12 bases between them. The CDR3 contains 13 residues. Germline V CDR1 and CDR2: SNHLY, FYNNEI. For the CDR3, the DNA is TGTGCCAGCCTAATCGGGAGTTCCTACGAGCAGTACTTC. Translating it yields CASLIGSSYEQYF.

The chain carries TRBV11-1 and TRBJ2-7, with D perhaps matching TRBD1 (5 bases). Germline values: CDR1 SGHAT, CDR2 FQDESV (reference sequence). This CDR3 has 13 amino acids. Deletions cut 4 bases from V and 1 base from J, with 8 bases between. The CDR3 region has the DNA TGTGCCAGCAGCTCTTACAGGTCCTACGAGCAGTACTTC. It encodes CASSSYRSYEQYF.

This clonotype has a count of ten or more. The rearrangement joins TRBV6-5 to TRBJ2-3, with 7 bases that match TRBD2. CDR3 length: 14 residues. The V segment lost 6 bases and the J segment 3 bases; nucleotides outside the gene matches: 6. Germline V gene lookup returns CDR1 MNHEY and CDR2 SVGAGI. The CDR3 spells CASSISGATDTQYF. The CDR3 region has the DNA TGTGCCAGCAGCATAAGCGGGGCGACAGATACGCAGTATTTT.

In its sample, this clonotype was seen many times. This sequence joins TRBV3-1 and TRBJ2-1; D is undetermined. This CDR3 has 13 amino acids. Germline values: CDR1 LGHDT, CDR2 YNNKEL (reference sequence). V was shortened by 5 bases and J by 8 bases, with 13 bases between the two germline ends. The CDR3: CASSVGSVDEQFF. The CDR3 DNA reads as TGTGCCAGCAGCGTAGGAAGCGTCGATGAGCAGTTCTTC.

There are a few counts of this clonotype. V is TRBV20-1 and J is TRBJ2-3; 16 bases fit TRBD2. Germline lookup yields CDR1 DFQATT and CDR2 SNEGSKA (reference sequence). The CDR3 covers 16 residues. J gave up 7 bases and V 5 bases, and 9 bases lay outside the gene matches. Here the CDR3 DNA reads TGCAGTGCTGAGGGACTAGCGGGGGGGCCTGTAAATACGCAGTATTTT. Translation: CSAEGLAGGPVNTQYF.

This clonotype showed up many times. CDR3 region: CASSSQQGAQETQYF. Here the CDR3 DNA reads TGTGCCAGCTCCTCCCAACAGGGGGCCCAAGAGACCCAGTACTTC. The chain carries TRBV5-4 and TRBJ2-5, with 9 bases that match TRBD1. CDR1 and CDR2 from the germline V gene are SGHNT and YYREEE (reference sequence). The V segment lost 7 bases and the J segment 1 base; nucleotides outside the gene matches: 8. The CDR3 runs to 15 residues.